This section outlines one TCR beta chain sequence together with its context. What antigen it recognizes has not been identified. No qualities accompany the bases; no much larger clone lies one base away. In total, more than 500 healthy bone marrow donors made up the cohort. At the time of sampling, every cohort member was nominally healthy, though immune exposures that went unrecorded were likely present. The donor was CMV seronegative and belonged to the group of approximately 320 seronegative cohort members. Each donor provided a peripheral blood sample, and peripheral blood mononuclear cells were used for TCR beta sequencing. Genomic DNA extraction from the blood cell samples was performed with the Qiagen DNeasy Blood Extraction Kit. This sample stems from a study of cytomegalovirus exposure and HLA in healthy donors (dated by TCRdb to about 2017). Describing the broader study: According to an earlier analysis of a few hundred of the donors, about 179 million T cells yielded roughly 110 million unique TCR beta sequences and approximately 300 Gb of sequence data. An early release that covered fewer than 800 HLA-typed donors contained 300 to 350 gigabases of sequencing data and tens of millions of unique TCR sequences. Among the roughly 390 genotyped donors, around 81% belonged to the genetic ancestry cluster associated with self-reported Caucasian donors. The study aimed to test whether cataloging public T cell receptors could reveal signatures of past pathogen exposure. The study used immunosequencing to profile the T cell repertoires of 666 subjects and linked those repertoires to cytomegalovirus serostatus. Along with the approximately 700-subject first cohort, a separate validation cohort of over 90 different subjects was used. To predict cytomegalovirus infection status, the study brought together high-throughput TCR immunosequencing, statistical association of individual TCRs with disease status, and machine learning. A later analysis re-analyzed previously published TCR beta repertoires from 600 to 850 donors and added high-resolution HLA genotyping to study TCR occurrence patterns. In the later analysis, no new phenotypic data were used to find candidate immune exposures; instead, reliance was placed on TCR beta sequences and their occurrence across donors. In an earlier analysis of 587 of the donors, high-throughput TCR beta sequencing was used to judge whether each TCR beta V gene segment behaved as functional or pseudogenic. Donor age, sex, ethnicity and CMV serostatus were compiled together with the repertoire data. Genome-wide SNP genotypes for about 55% of the roughly 670 donors were used in a later genetic analysis, which treated that subset as a discovery cohort. All discovery cohort repertoires had been generated on a single sequencing platform. Class I and class II HLA loci were covered by the typing at four-digit resolution. The number of typed donors differed by locus: about 629-630 for A, B, C, DRB1 and DQB1; 500 to 550 for DQA1; some 610 for DPA1; and around 490 for DPB1. Several DR-DQ haplotypes were handled as single units for association and clustering because linkage in the cohort was strong. Across under 500 genotyped donors of the cohort, an average of about 220,000 unique TCR beta nucleotide sequences per donor were sequenced, and roughly 18% of those sequences were non-productive.

The library was built by means of the immunoSEQ multiplex PCR assay. The multiplex PCR relied on a mix of 60 forward primers for TCR Vbeta segments and 13 reverse primers for TCR Jbeta segments. The CDR3 region of rearranged TCR beta genes was amplified from genomic DNA with a multiplex PCR assay. Amplified TCR beta libraries were sequenced as 87-base-pair reads on the Illumina HiSeq System. For the original study's pipeline: A later analysis counted around 72 million unique TCR beta chains across the 666 repertoires, and approximately 11 million of these chains were shared by at least two donors. Raw reads were error-corrected and collapsed into unique sequences by a nearest-neighbor algorithm in which closely related sequences were merged to remove PCR and sequencing errors. CDR3 sequences were aligned to IMGT reference sequences to assign V, D and J gene segments. For a sequence to be retained, at least a six-nucleotide match to both a V gene segment and a J gene segment was required. A rearrangement was called productive if the CDR3 had no stop codons and remained in frame with V and J, and every other rearrangement was called non-productive. CDR3 was defined by IMGT convention, running from the second conserved V-encoded cysteine to the conserved J-encoded phenylalanine. In an earlier analysis of 500 to 650 of the donors, sequences lacking an unambiguous match to a single V gene segment were excluded. An earlier analysis of fewer than 650 of the donors classified V segments as functional when productive rearrangements were above 56.7% and as segregating when the standard deviation between donors was above 5%. A statistical classification framework was developed to diagnose cytomegalovirus status using the catalog of TCR beta chain sequences. In a later analysis, TCR nucleotide sequences were compared against IMGT/GENE-DB human TR gene sequences so that V and J genes could be assigned. In a later analysis, CDR3 sequences and most-parsimonious VDJ recombination scenarios were assigned using the TCRdist pipeline. A later analysis defined each TCR beta chain by its CDR3 amino acid sequence plus V-gene family, and excluded reads lacking a unique V-gene family. As a way to deal with suspected cross-contamination and a sequencing artifact, a later analysis dropped roughly 620 nucleotide sequences that were highly shared and had low generation probability. In a later analysis, a clonal expansion index for each public chain was calculated from normalized within-repertoire ranks of inferred template counts. In a later analysis, generation probabilities were computed with a VDJ recombination model fitted to out-of-frame rearrangements, and the resulting probabilities were checked against IGoR. In a later analysis, hypergeometric tests were used to score TCR-TCR, TCR-HLA and TCR-CMV co-occurrence, with a repertoire-size bias correction applied to TCR pairs. In a later analysis, false discovery rates were estimated by permuting HLA or CMV assignments 20 times. In a later analysis, co-occurring TCRs were grouped using DBSCAN, and TCRdist sequence similarity was added for clustering within HLA-allele-positive subsets. For co-occurrence clustering, repertoires with fewer than 30,000 or more than 120,000 public chains were excluded, along with 4 to 6 repertoires with anomalous nucleotide sharing. What TCRdb holds here is the immuneACCESS table cut down to in-frame rearrangements. Part of the clones is not present; checked against another copy, under half of the missing clones reflect an unresolved V gene, and the others are unexplained. That table gives V, J and clone size, and the DNA gave D and trimming. This sample holds about 180,000 clones; under 85% were observed only once. The ten largest clones capture under 5% of the sample.

CDR3 length: 12 amino acids, cysteine to phenylalanine. Only the CDR3 DNA is retained, 36 bases long and in frame from the first base. CDR1 and CDR2, per the germline V gene (reference sequence), are LNHNV and YYDKDF. The trim is 1 base for V and 3 bases for J, with a gap of 4 bases between the germline ends. Broader findings and caveats from the paper: Linkage disequilibrium might explain the correlated functional status among segregating V segments, but an unknown experimental factor could not be excluded. Because counts were too low, about 17 rarely observed V segments, including chromosome 9 orphons, were excluded from the earlier analysis of 587 of the donors. Presence/absence analyses assumed roughly uniform sequencing depth across donors, an assumption that may not hold. A further reported finding was that TCR beta sequences accurately predicted the HLA-A and HLA-B alleles for most subjects in the first cohort. The only immune exposure information available for the cohort was CMV serostatus. A cluster of highly shared sequence variants was judged likely to represent a technical artifact of the sequencing pipeline. In this cohort, only TCR beta chains were sequenced, and detectable features were limited by the absence of alpha or paired-chain data. In a later genetic analysis, a missense DCLRE1C variant was associated with V-gene and J-gene trimming of TCR beta chains, and the association was replicated in an independent cohort. In a later analysis, about 17,000 TCR beta sequences were associated with specific HLA alleles at a false discovery rate of 0.05. When HLA alleles, especially DR and DQ, strongly co-occurred, attributing TCR associations to individual alleles was difficult. According to the authors, the approach could potentially be generalized to other disease states and immunological phenotypes. In an earlier analysis of fewer than 750 of the donors, most TCR beta V segments were observed in productive rearrangements about 90% or about 30% of the time, broadly matching IMGT annotations. Compared with equally common non-associated chains, HLA-associated TCR beta chains in a later analysis were more clonally expanded and had lower generation probabilities. Cytomegalovirus status was reported to be diagnosed by the classifier with high specificity and sensitivity in both the original and validation cohorts. Because HLA typing was unavailable for some donors at each locus, only the typed subset was used in association tests. The study gave a list of 150 to 200 TCR beta chains associated with cytomegalovirus. Compared with the roughly 600-donor mean, donors in an Asian-associated ancestry cluster had fewer N-insertions in productive TCRs, according to a later genetic analysis. According to a later analysis, most CMV-associated TCR beta chains appeared to be HLA-restricted, and the HLA associations seemed to be driven largely by CMV exposure. Most TCR sequences were seen in very few donors, while some public TCRs were found in many individuals. In vitro tests confirmed that a few of the cytomegalovirus-associated TCR beta chains recognize cytomegalovirus antigens. Because the 87-base-pair reads could not distinguish some IMGT-functional V segments, including TRBV6-2 and TRBV6-3, those segments were excluded. According to a later analysis, TCR association rates differed among HLA loci, with DRB1 alleles showing the most associated TCRs and HLA-C alleles showing the fewest. Several of the top co-occurrence clusters appeared to be linked to parvovirus B19, influenza, CMV and Epstein-Barr virus, according to a later analysis.

The receptor was isolated from a man between 18 and 29 years old in good health and CMV-seronegative. The sample was PBMCs. The sequence links TRBV15 to TRBJ2-7; the D gene assignment is ambiguous. Here is the DNA: TGTGCCACCAGCAGAGCGGGCTACGAGCAGTACTTC. The translation is CATSRAGYEQYF.